Sequencing of this T cell receptor (beta chain) was carried out in a study of cytomegalovirus exposure and HLA in healthy donors. Germline values: CDR1 MDHEN, CDR2 SYDVKM. The CDR3 runs to 14 residues. Both 60 Vbeta primers and 13 Jbeta primers went into the PCR. Data came from immunoSEQ multiplex PCR; TCRdb stores just in-frame clones and leaves some out. The sample holds under 200,000 clones, 55% to 80% seen once. This clone was detected a few times. The origin of this receptor is a woman under 30 in good health and CMV-seropositive. J is TRBJ2-5 and V is TRBV28; D not certain. TRBJ2-7 explains the end of the DNA better; the J call may be wrong. Input material: PBMCs. Here the CDR3 reads CASSFIPLRNEQYF. In DNA form, the CDR3 reads TGTGCCAGCAGTTTTATCCCTTTGAGAAACGAGCAGTACTTC.